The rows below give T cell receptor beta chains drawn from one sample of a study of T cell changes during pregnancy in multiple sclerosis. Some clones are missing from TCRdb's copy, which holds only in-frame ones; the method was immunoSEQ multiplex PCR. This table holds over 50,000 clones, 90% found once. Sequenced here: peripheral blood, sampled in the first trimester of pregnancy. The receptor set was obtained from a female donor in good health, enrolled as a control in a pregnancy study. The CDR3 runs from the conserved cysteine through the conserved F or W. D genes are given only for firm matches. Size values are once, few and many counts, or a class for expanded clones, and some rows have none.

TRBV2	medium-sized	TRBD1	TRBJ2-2	CASMGGQVVPGELFF	TGTGCCAGCATGGGGGGACAGGTCGTTCCCGGGGAGCTGTTTTTT
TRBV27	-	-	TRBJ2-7	CASSLSRYYEQYF	TGTGCCAGCAGTTTATCCCGTTACTACGAGCAGTACTTC
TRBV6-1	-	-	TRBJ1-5	CASSESGSDQPQHF	TGTGCCAGCAGTGAATCAGGTTCCGATCAGCCCCAGCATTTT
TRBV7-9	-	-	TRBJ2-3	CASSLRGVGDTQYF	TGTGCCAGCAGCTTAAGGGGCGTGGGCGATACGCAGTATTTT
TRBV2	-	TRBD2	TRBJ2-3	CARGPIAGGGADTQYF	TGTGCCAGGGGACCGATAGCGGGAGGAGGGGCAGATACGCAGTATTTT
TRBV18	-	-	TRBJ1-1	CASSQQGTQGNTEAFF	TGTGCCAGCTCACAACAGGGAACCCAAGGGAACACTGAAGCTTTCTTT
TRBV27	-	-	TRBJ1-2	CASSWGPKGYGYTF	TGTGCCAGCAGTTGGGGCCCCAAGGGCTATGGCTACACCTTC
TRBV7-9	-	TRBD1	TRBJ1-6	CASGGTGPGSPLHF	TGTGCCAGCGGCGGGACAGGACCTGGGTCACCCCTCCACTTT
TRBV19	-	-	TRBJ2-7	CASSAWGGRGYEQYF	TGTGCCAGTAGTGCCTGGGGAGGCCGCGGGTACGAGCAGTACTTC
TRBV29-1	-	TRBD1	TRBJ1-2	CSVAEGATYGYTF	TGCAGCGTTGCGGAGGGGGCTACCTATGGCTACACCTTC
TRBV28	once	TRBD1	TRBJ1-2	CASSPPDREAYGYTF	TGTGCCAGCAGTCCCCCCGACAGGGAGGCGTATGGCTACACCTTC
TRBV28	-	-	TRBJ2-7	CASSATTISYEQYF	TGTGCCAGCAGCGCCACTACTATATCCTACGAGCAGTACTTC
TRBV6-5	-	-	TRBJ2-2	CASSYGTSTGELFF	TGTGCCAGCAGTTATGGGACTTCCACCGGGGAGCTGTTTTTT
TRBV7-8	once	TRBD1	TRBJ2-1	CASSSRSGQGYNEQFF	TGTGCCAGCAGCTCGCGATCGGGACAGGGGTACAATGAGCAGTTCTTC
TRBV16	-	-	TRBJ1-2	CASSQTGGYTF	TGTGCCAGCAGCCAGACAGGTGGCTACACCTTC
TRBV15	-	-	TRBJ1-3	CATSRDLQITGNTIYF	TGTGCCACCAGCAGAGATCTCCAGATCACCGGAAACACCATATATTTT
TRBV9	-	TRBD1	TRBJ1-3	CASSASTGAGNTIYF	TGTGCCAGCAGCGCCTCGACAGGGGCTGGAAACACCATATATTTT
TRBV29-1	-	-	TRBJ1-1	CSVGQGNTEAFF	TGCAGCGTTGGGCAGGGGAACACTGAAGCTTTCTTT
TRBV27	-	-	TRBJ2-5	CASSLVLGEAQETQYF	TGTGCCAGCAGTTTAGTCCTCGGGGAAGCCCAAGAGACCCAGTACTTC
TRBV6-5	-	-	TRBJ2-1	CASSYSIVSNEQFF	TGTGCCAGCAGTTACTCGATTGTTAGCAATGAGCAGTTCTTC
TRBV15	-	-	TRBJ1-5	CATSRSVGGVGNQPQHF	TGTGCCACCAGCAGATCGGTGGGGGGGGTTGGCAATCAGCCCCAGCATTTT
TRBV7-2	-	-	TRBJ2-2	CASSWAPGELFF	TGTGCCAGCAGCTGGGCCCCCGGGGAGCTGTTTTTT
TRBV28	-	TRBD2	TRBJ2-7	CASVPGGAIGTYEQYF	TGTGCCAGCGTACCGGGGGGGGCAATAGGAACCTACGAGCAGTACTTC
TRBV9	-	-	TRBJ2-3	CASSGNRERSTDTQYF	TGTGCCAGCAGCGGTAACAGGGAAAGGAGCACAGATACGCAGTATTTT
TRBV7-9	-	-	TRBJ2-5	CASSPRGQQETQYF	TGTGCCAGCAGCCCTAGAGGACAGCAAGAGACCCAGTACTTC
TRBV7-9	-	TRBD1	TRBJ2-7	CASSLGQGNYEQYF	TGTGCCAGCAGCTTAGGACAGGGGAACTACGAGCAGTACTTC
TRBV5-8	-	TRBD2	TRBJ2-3	CASSILAAASTDTQYF	TGTGCCAGCAGCATCCTAGCGGCAGCCAGCACAGATACGCAGTATTTT
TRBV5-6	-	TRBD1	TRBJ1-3	CASSRDRRNTIYF	TGTGCCAGCAGCCGGGACAGAAGAAACACCATATATTTT
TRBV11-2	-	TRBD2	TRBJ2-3	CASSLDRTSGGARDTQYF	TGTGCCAGCAGCTTAGATCGGACTAGCGGGGGGGCCCGGGATACGCAGTATTTT